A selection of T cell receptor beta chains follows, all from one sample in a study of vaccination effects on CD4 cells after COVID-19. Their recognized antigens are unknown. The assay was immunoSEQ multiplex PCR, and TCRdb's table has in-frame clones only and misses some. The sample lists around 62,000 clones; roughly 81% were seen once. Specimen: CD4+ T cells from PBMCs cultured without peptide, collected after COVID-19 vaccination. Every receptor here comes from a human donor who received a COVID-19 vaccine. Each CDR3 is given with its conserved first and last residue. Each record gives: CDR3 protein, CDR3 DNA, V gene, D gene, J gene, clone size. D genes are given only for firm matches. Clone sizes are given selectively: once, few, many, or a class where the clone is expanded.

CDR3: CASSKVRDRVGETNEKLFF
DNA: TGTGCCAGCAGCAAAGTGAGGGACAGGGTGGGGGAAACTAATGAAAAACTGTTTTTT
V: TRBV21-1
D: NA
J: TRBJ1-4
size: NA

CDR3: CASSEALGTSGFRDTQYF
DNA: TGTGCCAGCAGTGAAGCGCTGGGAACTAGCGGGTTCCGGGATACGCAGTATTTT
V: TRBV6-1
D: TRBD2
J: TRBJ2-3
size: few

CDR3: CASSPRQGWEYGYTF
DNA: TGTGCCAGCAGCCCTCGACAGGGCTGGGAGTATGGCTACACCTTC
V: TRBV9
D: TRBD1
J: TRBJ1-2
size: NA

CDR3: CASSHQTANYGYTF
DNA: TGTGCCAGCAGCCACCAGACAGCTAACTATGGCTACACCTTC
V: TRBV3-1/TRBV3-2
D: NA
J: TRBJ1-2
size: NA

CDR3: CATSDGGRGHEQFF
DNA: TGTGCCACCAGTGATGGTGGCAGGGGACATGAGCAGTTCTTC
V: TRBV24-1
D: NA
J: TRBJ2-1
size: NA

CDR3: CASSTPNEKLFF
DNA: TGTGCCAGTAGTACTCCAAATGAAAAACTGTTTTTT
V: TRBV19
D: NA
J: TRBJ1-4
size: few

CDR3: CASSLLQTYQPQHF
DNA: TGTGCCAGCAGTTTACTACAAACCTATCAGCCCCAGCATTTT
V: TRBV28
D: NA
J: TRBJ1-5
size: few

CDR3: CASSGPRQGIPQETQYF
DNA: TGCGCCAGCAGTGGTCCTCGACAGGGGATCCCCCAAGAGACCCAGTACTTC
V: TRBV10-1
D: TRBD1
J: TRBJ2-5
size: NA

CDR3: CASSLVWIAGTDTQYF
DNA: TGTGCCAGCAGTTTGGTTTGGATCGCAGGCACAGATACGCAGTATTTT
V: TRBV7-9
D: NA
J: TRBJ2-3
size: NA

CDR3: CATSDSYHGETQYF
DNA: TGTGCCACCAGTGATTCATATCATGGGGAGACCCAGTACTTC
V: TRBV24-1
D: NA
J: TRBJ2-5
size: NA

CDR3: CATSDTGGANEQFF
DNA: TGTGCCACCAGTGATACTGGAGGGGCCAATGAGCAGTTCTTC
V: TRBV24-1
D: NA
J: TRBJ2-1
size: NA

CDR3: CASSRATGFSGNTIYF
DNA: TGCGCCAGCAGCCGGGCGACAGGATTCTCTGGAAACACCATATATTTT
V: TRBV5-1
D: NA
J: TRBJ1-3
size: few

CDR3: CSARGGYGYTF
DNA: TGCAGTGCCCGGGGCGGATATGGCTACACCTTC
V: TRBV20-1
D: NA
J: TRBJ1-2
size: once

CDR3: CASSEGGQGRGYTF
DNA: TGTGCCAGCAGTGAAGGCGGTCAGGGGAGAGGCTACACCTTC
V: TRBV6-1
D: NA
J: TRBJ1-2
size: NA

CDR3: CAASITGNTEAFF
DNA: TGTGCCGCGTCTATTACAGGGAACACTGAAGCTTTCTTT
V: TRBV6-6
D: NA
J: TRBJ1-1
size: once

CDR3: CASSFTGETQYF
DNA: TGTGCCAGCAGCTTCACCGGAGAGACCCAGTACTTC
V: TRBV7-6
D: NA
J: TRBJ2-5
size: NA

CDR3: CASSFRGSPLHF
DNA: TGTGCCAGCAGTTTCAGGGGTTCACCCCTCCACTTT
V: TRBV27
D: NA
J: TRBJ1-6
size: NA

CDR3: CASSLGQGVNTGELFF
DNA: TGCGCCAGCAGCCTTGGACAGGGAGTTAACACCGGGGAGCTGTTTTTT
V: TRBV4-1
D: TRBD1
J: TRBJ2-2
size: NA

CDR3: CASSLYRGGNYGYTF
DNA: TGTGCCAGCAGCCTCTACAGGGGAGGGAACTATGGCTACACCTTC
V: TRBV27
D: TRBD1
J: TRBJ1-2
size: NA

CDR3: CATSDRSGRPEFTGELFF
DNA: TGTGCCACCAGTGATCGAAGCGGGCGACCCGAGTTCACCGGGGAGCTGTTTTTT
V: TRBV24-1
D: NA
J: TRBJ2-2
size: NA

CDR3: CASSQDPYTGELFF
DNA: TGTGCCAGCAGCCAAGATCCCTACACCGGGGAGCTGTTTTTT
V: TRBV4-2
D: NA
J: TRBJ2-2
size: NA

CDR3: CASTQQGIANTEAFF
DNA: TGCGCCAGCACCCAACAGGGGATCGCGAACACTGAAGCTTTCTTT
V: TRBV5-1
D: TRBD1
J: TRBJ1-1
size: NA

CDR3: CASSVRPSDTQYF
DNA: TGTGCCAGCAGCGTACGGCCCTCAGATACGCAGTATTTT
V: TRBV9
D: NA
J: TRBJ2-3
size: NA

CDR3: CASSLGTEAFF
DNA: TGTGCCAGCAGTCTCGGTACAGAAGCTTTCTTT
V: TRBV28
D: NA
J: TRBJ1-1
size: NA

CDR3: CASSLRGLSGLSLYGYTF
DNA: TGTGCCAGCAGCCTTCGTGGACTTTCCGGTTTATCGCTCTATGGCTACACCTTC
V: TRBV5-6
D: NA
J: TRBJ1-2
size: NA

CDR3: CASSERGGGTGELFF
DNA: TGTGCCAGTAGTGAGCGAGGGGGGGGCACCGGGGAGCTGTTTTTT
V: TRBV19
D: NA
J: TRBJ2-2
size: NA

CDR3: CASSPPGPYTDTQYF
DNA: TGTGCCAGCAGCCCACCGGGACCTTACACAGATACGCAGTATTTT
V: TRBV11-2
D: NA
J: TRBJ2-3
size: NA

CDR3: CASSLMPDLNSPLHF
DNA: TGCGCCAGCAGCTTGATGCCGGACTTGAATTCACCCCTCCACTTT
V: TRBV5-1
D: NA
J: TRBJ1-6
size: NA

CDR3: CASSFQGSSYNEQFF
DNA: TGCGCCAGCAGCTTCCAGGGGAGCTCCTACAATGAGCAGTTCTTC
V: TRBV5-1
D: NA
J: TRBJ2-1
size: NA

CDR3: CASSQDRGLEAFF
DNA: TGTGCCAGCAGCCAAGATAGGGGGCTCGAAGCTTTCTTT
V: TRBV3-1/TRBV3-2
D: TRBD1
J: TRBJ1-1
size: NA

CDR3: CASSPRPGYEKLFF
DNA: TGTGCCAGCAGTCCGAGACCGGGCTATGAAAAACTGTTTTTT
V: TRBV6-5
D: NA
J: TRBJ1-4
size: once

CDR3: CASSESSTEAFF
DNA: TGTGCCAGCAGTGAGTCAAGCACTGAAGCTTTCTTT
V: TRBV2
D: NA
J: TRBJ1-1
size: NA

CDR3: CASSPRTEFLSTDTQYF
DNA: TGTGCCAGCAGCCCCCGCACAGAGTTTCTTAGCACAGATACGCAGTATTTT
V: TRBV7-9
D: NA
J: TRBJ2-3
size: once

CDR3: CASSQELGGYGYTF
DNA: TGCGCCAGCAGCCAAGAACTGGGGGGCTATGGCTACACCTTC
V: TRBV4-1
D: NA
J: TRBJ1-2
size: NA

CDR3: CASSSGHSSYNSPLHF
DNA: TGCGCCAGCAGTTCCGGCCATAGCTCCTATAATTCACCCCTCCACTTT
V: TRBV5-1
D: NA
J: TRBJ1-6
size: few

CDR3: CASSVEPRGEAFF
DNA: TGTGCCAGCAGCGTAGAACCCCGCGGTGAAGCTTTCTTT
V: TRBV9
D: NA
J: TRBJ1-1
size: few

CDR3: CASRNDRDYGYTF
DNA: TGTGCCAGCAGGAATGACCGAGACTATGGCTACACCTTC
V: TRBV6-5
D: NA
J: TRBJ1-2
size: NA

CDR3: CASLGAEDEKLFF
DNA: TGTGCCTCACTAGGGGCAGAGGATGAAAAACTGTTTTTT
V: TRBV21-1
D: NA
J: TRBJ1-4
size: NA

CDR3: CASRGGGQGMELFF
DNA: TGTGCCAGCAGGGGGGGAGGACAGGGTATGGAACTGTTTTTT
V: TRBV28
D: TRBD1
J: TRBJ1-4
size: few

CDR3: CASRAGTRSRETQYF
DNA: TGTGCCAGCAGGGCGGGGACGCGGTCACGAGAGACCCAGTACTTC
V: TRBV11-2
D: NA
J: TRBJ2-5
size: NA

CDR3: CAAKTGAENTEAFF
DNA: TGTGCCGCTAAGACAGGGGCCGAGAACACTGAAGCTTTCTTT
V: TRBV10-3
D: TRBD1
J: TRBJ1-1
size: NA

CDR3: CAWSRIGRTNEKLFF
DNA: TGTGCCTGGAGTCGCATCGGACGAACTAATGAAAAACTGTTTTTT
V: TRBV30
D: NA
J: TRBJ1-4
size: NA

CDR3: CASSADGGNTEAFF
DNA: TGTGCCAGCAGTGCGGACGGGGGGAACACTGAAGCTTTCTTT
V: TRBV2
D: NA
J: TRBJ1-1
size: NA

CDR3: CASSLERYNEQFF
DNA: TGTGCCAGCAGTTTAGAACGTTACAATGAGCAGTTCTTC
V: TRBV12-3/TRBV12-4
D: NA
J: TRBJ2-1
size: few

CDR3: CASSLGQGAGNEKLFF
DNA: TGTGCCAGCAGCCTGGGACAGGGGGCAGGTAATGAAAAACTGTTTTTT
V: TRBV5-6
D: TRBD1
J: TRBJ1-4
size: few

CDR3: CASTRTGVNTGELFF
DNA: TGTGCCAGCACTAGGACAGGGGTGAACACCGGGGAGCTGTTTTTT
V: TRBV6-5
D: TRBD1
J: TRBJ2-2
size: few